This T cell receptor (beta chain) was documented in a study of control samples from healthy donors and cancer patients. Sequenced by immunoSEQ multiplex PCR; TCRdb stores in-frame clones only, minus some. The sample consists of around 180,000 clones, 70% to 90% of them appearing once. On this clone itself: The germline gene is not matched at one end of the junction; a read error may be the cause.

Per germline, CDR1 SEHNR and CDR2 FQNEAQ (reference sequence). The CDR3 spans 12 residues. Sequencing used blood. The origin of this receptor is a woman aged 30 to 39 in good health. This rearrangement joins TRBV7-9 to TRBJ2-3, with 7 bases lining up with TRBD2. CDR3 amino acids: CASSLAVDTQYF. CDR3 DNA: TGTGCCAGCAGCCTAGCGGTAGATACGCAGTATTTT.